Here is one TCR beta chain with its context. This clone was detected only once. Its antigen remains undetermined. The record has no base qualities; no much larger clone is one base away. Taken from the germline V gene (reference sequence), the CDR1 and CDR2 loops are SEHNR and FQNEAQ. From cysteine to phenylalanine, the CDR3 is 13 amino acids long. Only the CDR3 DNA is retained, 39 bases long and in frame from the first base. V gives up 4 bases and J gives up 4 bases, and the segment between their germline ends measures 11 bases. The record originates from a study of OX40 agonist ivuxolimab in advanced cancers. A note on the overall study: Ivuxolimab was a fully human IgG2 agonistic monoclonal antibody targeting the costimulatory receptor OX40 (CD134). Intravenous ivuxolimab was administered to patients every 2 weeks at six dose levels: 0.01, 0.1, 0.3, 1.5, 3 and 10 mg/kg. Of the roughly 52 dose-escalation patients, hepatocellular carcinoma was present in about 20, melanoma in about 15, renal cell carcinoma in 9 and head and neck cancer in 9. In the dose-escalation cohort, around four fifths of patients were male, and the mean age was approximately 64 years, with a range of roughly 20 to 79. Patients were allowed to have had prior anti-PD-1, anti-PD-L1 or anti-CTLA-4 therapy, and 30% to 40% of the dose-escalation patients had previously received checkpoint inhibitors. Partial responses occurred in three dose-escalation patients: two with cutaneous melanoma and one with hepatocellular carcinoma. The point of sequencing TCRbeta in the periphery was to test whether ivuxolimab changed TCR sequence diversity and drove clonal T-cell expansion. The paper covers the monotherapy dose-escalation part of the phase I ivuxolimab trial, which included N ≈ 57 patients.

Patients with autoimmune disease history or receiving systemic immunosuppression were excluded from the trial. In every dose cohort, peripheral blood was drawn for TCR sequencing at baseline, cycle 4 day 1, and cycle 7 day 1. Samples came from an open-label, multicenter, first-in-human phase I dose-escalation trial of ivuxolimab. Adults with locally advanced or metastatic melanoma, renal cell carcinoma, hepatocellular carcinoma or head and neck squamous cell carcinoma were enrolled in the trial. CD4+ and CD8+ T cells were sorted separately from peripheral blood before TCR sequencing. Genomic DNA was isolated from the sorted cells so that the TCRbeta CDR3 region could be sequenced. The immunoSEQ Assay was used for sequencing of TCRbeta CDR3 regions. Imported from immuneACCESS, the table was reduced by TCRdb to in-frame sequences with V and J called. These copies leave out some clones; in studies compared against another copy, an unresolved V gene accounts for under half, and the cause of the remainder is not known. The sample includes about 15,000 clones, with 81% observed a single time. The ten biggest clones cover about 39% of the sample.

Study-wide conclusions, independent of this receptor: In the 0.1-3.0 mg/kg groups, partial responders were among the patients with the lowest normalized peripheral clonal expansion, particularly in CD8+ T cells. Low levels of normalized T-cell clonal expansion were also seen in some patients who did not respond. At doses of 0.1 to 3.0 mg/kg, clonal expansion of both CD4+ and CD8+ T cells in blood was seen between baseline and week 6. Which antigens the clonally expanded peripheral T cells were specific for was not determined. After ivuxolimab, more expanded clones were found on average in CD8+ T cells than in CD4+ T cells.

The source material was CD4+ or CD8+ T cells sorted from blood, sampled in a trial of the OX40 agonist ivuxolimab. The chain joins TRBV7-9 to TRBJ2-7; the D segment is perhaps TRBD1 or TRBD2, each sharing 5 matched bases. The sequence was collected from an adult with an advanced solid tumor such as melanoma, head and neck, liver or kidney cancer. CDR3 protein: CASSSGTGYEQYF. The DNA sequence is as follows: TGTGCCAGCAGCTCCGGGACGGGTTACGAGCAGTACTTC.